A few counts support the clone carrying this TCR beta chain. Its antigen is as yet unknown. Memory CD4+ cells were defined as CD4+CD45RO+CD25-. Broader study findings: Tumor memory CD4+ T cell TCR gene usage was found to cluster with blood and lymph node memory CD4+ cells and with lymph node naive CD4+ cells.

Germline loops: CDR1 SGDLS, CDR2 YYNGEE. Trimming stripped 0 bases from V and 5 bases from J, with 11 bases between. CDR3 length: 14 amino acids. MiXCR, applied by TCRdb to the 5' RACE reads, yields one record per CDR3 protein. The sample includes roughly 4,900 distinct CDR3 sequences, roughly a third seen only once; the top ten take approximately 55%. The V gene is TRBV9, the J gene TRBJ1-1; D might be TRBD1 (6 bases). Sequencing was done on a sample of memory CD4+ T cells sorted from blood. Documented subset: memory CD4+ T cells, CD4+CD45RO+CD25-. The clonotype originates from a female donor with breast cancer. CDR3 protein: CASSVGLGGTEAFF. In DNA form, the CDR3 reads TGTGCCAGCAGCGTAGGATTAGGGGGGACTGAAGCTTTCTTT.